The next 20 T cell receptor beta chains were all read from a single sample in a study of T cells after yellow fever vaccination. TCRdb called the 5' RACE reads again in MiXCR, with one record for every CDR3 protein. The repertoire consists of 610,000 or so distinct CDR3 sequences, with approximately 13% occurring once and the leading ten covering just under 15%. The source material was PBMCs, sampled on the day of the yellow fever booster vaccination. These receptor sequences come from a man younger than 45 who received the YFV17D yellow fever vaccine.

In this sample, this clonotype turned up a few times. This chain connects TRBV3-1 to TRBJ2-1; the D is unclear. V lost 1 base and J 0 bases, leaving 13 bases between the germline ends. Germline V lookup: CDR1 LGHDT, CDR2 YNNKEL (reference sequence). CDR3 length equals 17 residues. CDR3 coding DNA: TGTGCCAGCAGCCAAGGAGAAGTGAGGCACTCCTACAATGAGCAGTTCTTC. Residues: CASSQGEVRHSYNEQFF.

The chain is built from TRBV20-1 and TRBJ1-3, with 8 bases matching TRBD1. Germline assignment: CDR1 DFQATT and CDR2 SNEGSKA (reference sequence). The CDR3 covers 17 residues. J gave up 2 bases and V 0 bases, and 9 bases lay outside the gene matches. CDR3 amino acids: CSARDVSGQGPGNTIYF. In nucleotides, the CDR3 is TGCAGTGCTAGAGATGTGAGTGGACAGGGCCCTGGAAACACCATATATTTT.

A few counts support this clonotype. The V gene is TRBV7-9, the J gene TRBJ1-1, with unresolved D. The V end lost 7 bases, the J end lost 5 bases, and 11 bases lay between the germline ends. This CDR3 spans 12 amino acids. Germline V lookup: CDR1 SEHNR, CDR2 FQNEAQ (reference sequence). The CDR3 DNA reads TGTGCCAGCATCCCCCGGCGGACTGAAGCTTTCTTT. It specifies CASIPRRTEAFF.

This chain connects TRBV18 to TRBJ1-2, with TRBD1 identical over 9 bases. V dropped 4 bases and J dropped 8; count of bases not matched to a gene: 8. CDR1 and CDR2 (germline): KGHSH, LQKENI. This CDR3 is built from 14 residues. The CDR3 coding sequence is TGTGCCAGCTCACTCCGGGACAGGGATCGGGGCTACACCTTC. Translating it yields CASSLRDRDRGYTF.

The rearrangement joins TRBV30 to TRBJ1-4, with a possible D match to TRBD1 (6 bases). V lost 0 bases, J lost 4 bases, and 12 bases lay in between. This CDR3 is built from 15 residues. The germline gives CDR1 GTSNPN, CDR2 SVGIG (reference sequence). The DNA of the CDR3 is TGTGCCTGGAGTGTCCAACAGGGATATAATGAAAAACTGTTTTTT. This sequence encodes CAWSVQQGYNEKLFF.

In nucleotides, the CDR3 is TGTGCCAGCAGTTTAATTTGGAATGAGCAGTTCTTC. Residues: CASSLIWNEQFF. The V and J genes are TRBV6-5 and TRBJ2-1; D is undetermined. The germline V gene has CDR1 MNHEY and CDR2 SVGAGI. The CDR3 has 12 residues. Trimming removed 4 bases from V and 7 bases from J, with 8 bases in between.

The chain recombines TRBV12-3 or TRBV12-4 with TRBJ2-7, with 14 bases fitting TRBD2. With 10 bases clipped from V and 4 bases from J, the junction kept 30 bases outside the gene matches. The length of the CDR3 is 22 residues. In DNA form, the CDR3 reads TGTGCCATCATATCAAAGGGGGCGAATGGGACTAGCGGGAGTCTCCCGAGGTACGAGCAGTACTTC. Translating it yields CAIISKGANGTSGSLPRYEQYF.

The gene calls are TRBV29-1 and TRBJ2-3, with 10 bases that match TRBD2. CDR1 and CDR2 (germline): SQVTM, ANQGSEA. The CDR3 covers 13 residues. Trimming took 7 bases from V and 10 from J; bases not matched to a gene: 11. The CDR3 loop is CSGFLAGDGSQYF. The CDR3 bases are TGCAGCGGGTTCCTAGCGGGAGATGGATCGCAGTATTTT.

This clonotype was recorded many times. The J gene is TRBJ1-2, the V gene TRBV21-1; the D call TRBD1 from the table was never checked on the DNA. TRBV21-1 is noted as a pseudogene. The CDR3 is 14 amino acids. Here the CDR3 DNA reads TGTGCCAGCAGCAAAGAAGTGGACAGAAAAGGCTACACCTTC. Protein: CASSKEVDRKGYTF.

This clonotype was seen a few times. The chain combines TRBV20-1 with TRBJ2-1; D might be TRBD1 or TRBD2, each matching 5 bases. V dropped 4 bases and J dropped 8 bases, with 18 bases sitting between them. The CDR3 length is 14 residues. Germline-derived CDR1 and CDR2 are DFQATT and SNEGSKA (reference sequence). CDR3: CSAMAWGYSDEQFF. CDR3 DNA: TGCAGTGCTATGGCCTGGGGGTATTCGGATGAGCAGTTCTTC.

The table lists this clonotype with a few counts. This sequence joins TRBV7-2 and TRBJ2-3; 9 bases line up with TRBD2. The CDR3 sequence is 16 residues long. Germline V lookup: CDR1 SGHTA, CDR2 FQGNSA. The junction had 11 bases not matched to a gene; V was cut back by 7 bases and J by 3 bases. The CDR3 loop reads CASILSSGRGTDTQYF. CDR3 nucleotide sequence: TGTGCCAGCATACTAAGTAGCGGGAGAGGAACAGATACGCAGTATTTT.

This clonotype has only a few counts. This rearrangement joins TRBV15 to TRBJ2-7; no firm D call. The V gene's germline CDR1 is LNHNV and CDR2 YYDKDF (reference sequence). CDR3 length: 14 amino acids. Trimming removed 9 bases from V and 2 bases from J, with 17 bases in between. The CDR3 DNA reads TGTGCCACGGGCAGCAGGTCCCTTCCCTACGAGCAGTACTTC. It translates to CATGSRSLPYEQYF.

The chain couples TRBV6-2 or TRBV6-3 to TRBJ2-3; D is uncertain. The germline V and J ends were trimmed by 8 bases and 11 bases, with 8 bases remaining between them. Germline V lookup: CDR1 MNHEY, CDR2 SVGEGT. The CDR3 sequence is 9 residues long. In DNA, the CDR3 is TGTGCCAGCCTAGAGCTGCAGTATTTT. Translated, it gives CASLELQYF.

The V call is TRBV5-1, the J call TRBJ1-6; possibly TRBD1 for D (6 bases). Germline V gene lookup returns CDR1 SGHRS and CDR2 YFSETQ. This CDR3 is built from 15 residues. The V end was cut by 4 bases, the J end by 5 bases, with 13 bases between. The CDR3 sequence: CASSQTGANNSPLHF. In nucleotides, the CDR3 is TGCGCCAGCAGCCAGACAGGAGCCAATAATTCACCCCTCCACTTT.

Ten or more counts support this clonotype. The CDR3 loop is CASSLQGREETQYF. As DNA, the CDR3 is TGTGCCAGCAGCTTACAGGGTCGGGAAGAGACCCAGTACTTC. The chain couples TRBV7-2 to TRBJ2-5; maybe TRBD1 (5 bases). The CDR3 runs 14 residues. Germline V gives CDR1 SGHTA, CDR2 FQGNSA. V was trimmed by 2 bases and J by 3 bases, leaving 10 bases between them.

The chain combines TRBV13 with TRBJ1-1, with 9 bases aligning to TRBD1. Germline CDR1 PRHDT, CDR2 FYEKMQ (reference sequence). The CDR3 has 16 amino acids. With V trimmed by 6 bases and J by 6 bases, 14 bases remained unmatched. The CDR3 here is CASSQTPGQGSPEAFF. In DNA form, the CDR3 reads TGTGCCAGCAGTCAAACCCCGGGACAGGGATCCCCTGAAGCTTTCTTT. Complete variable domain (other parts from reference TRBV13 and TRBJ1-1): AAGVIQSPRHLIKEKRETATLKCYPIPRHDTVYWYQQGPGQDPQFLISFYEKMQSDKGSIPDRFSAQQFSDYHSELNMSSLELGDSALYFCASSQTPGQGSPEAFFGQGTRLTVV.

The chain carries TRBV2 and TRBJ1-1; tentatively, D is TRBD1 (6 bases). Trimming removed 4 bases at V and 1 base at J, with 13 bases between. The CDR3 extends over 15 amino acids. The germline V gene has CDR1 SNHLY and CDR2 FYNNEI. The CDR3 here is CASSAQGPGNTEAFF. CDR3 DNA: TGTGCCAGCAGTGCACAGGGACCGGGGAACACTGAAGCTTTCTTT.

This clonotype was detected only a few times. V is TRBV7-2 and J is TRBJ2-7, with TRBD2 matching over 7 bases. After removal of 2 bases from V and 2 bases from J, the junction contained 3 bases not matched to a gene. Per germline, CDR1 SGHTA and CDR2 FQGNSA. The CDR3 consists of 14 residues. CDR3 sequence reads: CASSLLLAAYEQYF. Here the CDR3 DNA reads TGTGCCAGCAGCTTATTGCTAGCGGCCTACGAGCAGTACTTC.

The sample holds a few counts of this clonotype. The chain employs TRBV27 and TRBJ2-7, with 10 bases identical to TRBD2. Losses at the gene ends were 7 bases for V and 3 bases for J; bases not matched to a gene: 3. The CDR3 consists of 13 residues. Germline-derived CDR1 and CDR2 are MNHEY and SMNVEV (reference sequence). The DNA for the CDR3 is TGTGCCAGCACTATAGCGGGAGGCTACGAGCAGTACTTC. Translating gives CASTIAGGYEQYF.

The V gene is TRBV5-4, the J gene TRBJ1-3; a possible D gene is TRBD1 (5 bases). This CDR3 has 15 amino acids. V dropped 4 bases and J dropped 6 bases, with 17 bases sitting between them. Germline V gene sequence: CDR1 SGHNT, CDR2 YYREEE (reference sequence). The CDR3 DNA reads as TGTGCCAGCAGCCGCGGGACTGGAAGGGAAAACACCATATATTTT. It is translated as CASSRGTGRENTIYF.